The 9 T cell receptor beta chains in this list originate from one sample, sequenced in a study of T cell changes during pregnancy in multiple sclerosis. Some clones are missing from TCRdb's copy, which holds only in-frame ones; the method was immunoSEQ multiplex PCR. The table shows about 85,000 clones, with about nine tenths occurring only once. Sequencing was performed on peripheral blood, taken in the first trimester of pregnancy. These receptors were taken from a female donor with multiple sclerosis, enrolled in a pregnancy study.

V and J are TRBV28 and TRBJ2-7; 11 bases are shared with TRBD1. The V segment lost 5 bases and the J segment 4 bases; nucleotides outside the gene matches: 7. Germline V gene lookup returns CDR1 MDHEN and CDR2 SYDVKM. The CDR3 has 15 amino acids. The CDR3 sequence: CASSREDRGLYEQYF. The CDR3 DNA follows: TGTGCCAGCAGTCGAGAGGACAGGGGGCTTTACGAGCAGTACTTC.

The rearrangement uses TRBV28 and TRBJ1-1; D is undetermined. This CDR3 is built from 15 residues. Germline V CDR1 and CDR2: MDHEN, SYDVKM. Trimming removed 4 bases from V and 1 base from J, with 13 bases in between. The CDR3 reads CASSSGFFQNTEAFF. The CDR3 DNA sequence: TGTGCCAGCAGTTCCGGGTTTTTCCAGAACACTGAAGCTTTCTTT. Full variable domain (outside the CDR3, taken from reference TRBV28 and TRBJ1-1): DVKVTQSSRYLVKRTGEKVFLECVQDMDHENMFWYRQDPGLGLRLIYFSYDVKMKEKGDIPEGYSVSREKKERFSLILESASTNQTSMYLCASSSGFFQNTEAFFGQGTRLTVV.

This clone was picked up one time. The genes are TRBV6-1 and TRBJ2-7, with 9 bases lining up with TRBD1. V dropped 7 bases and J dropped 5; count of bases not matched to a gene: 12. Germline V gene sequence: CDR1 MNHNS, CDR2 SASEGT. The CDR3 has 15 residues. The CDR3 sequence is CASTDHRGPKDEQYF. The CDR3 nucleotides are TGTGCCAGCACCGATCACAGGGGGCCGAAGGACGAGCAGTACTTC.

This sequence joins TRBV29-1 and TRBJ2-1; 16 bases align to TRBD2. V dropped 7 bases and J dropped 9; count of bases not matched to a gene: 9. CDR1 is SQVTM, CDR2 ANQGSEA, per germline. The CDR3 is made up of 15 amino acids. CDR3: CSAPLGLAGGAEQFF. CDR3 sequence (DNA): TGCAGCGCCCCCCTGGGACTAGCGGGAGGGGCTGAGCAGTTCTTC.

This clone was seen a handful of times. V gene TRBV7-9 combines with J gene TRBJ2-7; the D gene is possibly TRBD1 (5 bases). The CDR3 is 17 amino acids. The germline V gene encodes CDR1 SEHNR and CDR2 FQNEAQ (reference sequence). The V end was cut by 3 bases, the J end by 5 bases, with 23 bases between. This chain's CDR3 is CASSFFSIVARVDEQYF. The CDR3 nucleotides read TGTGCCAGCAGCTTCTTTTCCATCGTGGCCAGGGTAGACGAGCAGTACTTC.

V and J are TRBV11-3 and TRBJ1-1; 7 nucleotides agree with TRBD1. V lost 5 bases, J lost 5 bases, and 5 bases stayed unmatched. Germline CDR1 reads SGHNT; CDR2 reads YENEEA. The CDR3 runs 13 residues. The CDR3: CASSIGTATEAFF. The CDR3 DNA is TGTGCCAGCAGCATTGGGACAGCAACTGAAGCTTTCTTT. The full variable domain, completed using reference TRBV11-3 and TRBJ1-1, is EAGVVQSPRYKIIEKKQPVAFWCNPISGHNTLYWYLQNLGQGPELLIRYENEEAVDDSQLPKDRFSAERLKGVDSTLKIQPAELGDSAVYLCASSIGTATEAFFGQGTRLTVV.

The chain combines TRBV9 with TRBJ2-3; 7 bases are a match to TRBD1. V shed 4 bases and J 0 bases; nucleotides not matched to a gene: 5. Germline V CDR1 and CDR2: SGDLS, YYNGEE. CDR3 length equals 15 residues. The CDR3 DNA reads TGTGCCAGCAGCACAGGGGAGTGGAGCACAGATACGCAGTATTTT. Protein sequence: CASSTGEWSTDTQYF.

This chain joins TRBV29-1 and TRBJ2-7; tentative D call: TRBD2 (6 bases). V was shortened by 0 bases and J by 6 bases, with 21 bases between the two germline ends. The CDR3 is 16 amino acids. Looked up from germline, CDR1 is SQVTM and CDR2 is ANQGSEA. The CDR3 nucleotides are TGCAGCGTTGAAGACCCGTATACGGGAGCGGTCCCCGAGCAGTACTTC. Encoded protein: CSVEDPYTGAVPEQYF.

V is TRBV7-3 and J is TRBJ2-1; D may be TRBD2 (6 bases). CDR1 and CDR2 from the germline V gene are SGHTA and FQGTGA. The CDR3 has 13 residues. The V end was cut by 5 bases, the J end by 5 bases, with 10 bases between. CDR3: CASSLGLNNEQFF. In DNA, the CDR3 is TGTGCCAGCAGCCTCGGACTAAACAATGAGCAGTTCTTC.